This TCR beta chain was found in a study of blood T cells in healthy people across ages. Remarks on this clonotype: Its antigen is unknown.

The CDR3 has 14 amino acids. V shed 5 bases and J shed 14 bases, with 23 bases lying between them. A sample-barcoded 5' primer and a J-beta primer mix were used in a second PCR of roughly 7 to 11 cycles. TCRdb re-analysed the 5' RACE reads in MiXCR, keeping a single row per CDR3 protein. This table holds approximately 730,000 distinct CDR3 sequences, approximately 55% found once. General observations from the study: It was not known whether donors were CMV positive (a possible confounder of expanded clonotype changes). Higher diversity, along with more naive CD4+ cells, distinguished long-lived donors from aged donors.

Sequencing was done on a sample of blood. This receptor was obtained from a man older than 75 in good health. This chain links TRBV12-3 or TRBV12-4 with TRBJ2-3; TRBD2 might be the D (6 bases). CDR3 residues: CASSLRELSRYAYF. The CDR3 nucleotides are TGTGCCAGCAGTCTCCGGGAGCTAAGCAGATACGCGTATTTT.